These 5 T cell receptor beta chains came from one sample sequenced in a study of tumor-infiltrating lymphocytes in oesophageal squamous cell carcinoma. A single record per CDR3 protein comes from TCRdb applying MiXCR to the PCR reads. The sample contains roughly 16,000 distinct CDR3 sequences, about 43% of which appear only once. The sequencing input was normal esophageal tissue next to the tumor. Receptor source: a female donor with esophageal squamous cell carcinoma.

V and J are TRBV6-6 and TRBJ2-3, with 7 bases identical to TRBD1. Germline CDR1 MNHNY, CDR2 SVGAGI (reference sequence). The CDR3 has 16 amino acids. Trimming took 0 bases from V and 2 from J; bases not matched to a gene: 5. The CDR3 sequence is CASSYSGGRATDTQYF. CDR3 in DNA: TGTGCCAGCAGTTACTCAGGGGGCCGCGCCACAGATACGCAGTATTTT.

There are many counts of this clonotype. The rearrangement uses TRBV2 and TRBJ1-1, with 12 bases identical to TRBD1. Germline lookup yields CDR1 SNHLY and CDR2 FYNNEI. Losses at the gene ends were 7 bases for V and 4 bases for J; bases not matched to a gene: 16. The CDR3 extends over 18 amino acids. This chain's CDR3 is CASIQGTGGSFGGTEAFF. The DNA of the CDR3 is TGTGCCAGCATCCAAGGGACAGGGGGCTCTTTTGGGGGCACTGAAGCTTTCTTT.

The chain carries TRBV4-2 and TRBJ2-4, with D tentatively TRBD1 (5 bases). The tail of the sequence fits TRBJ2-1 better, so the J call may be wrong. The CDR3 loop spans 13 amino acids. Germline V gene sequence: CDR1 LGHNA, CDR2 YNFKEQ. The DNA of the CDR3 is TGTGCCAGCAGCCCCAACAGGCTGAATGAGCAGTTCTTC. Protein: CASSPNRLNEQFF.

J is TRBJ2-1 and V is TRBV19; perhaps TRBD1 as D (6 bases). The CDR3 has 19 amino acids. Per germline, CDR1 LNHDA and CDR2 SQIVND (reference sequence). V lost 7 bases and J lost 1, with 26 bases in between. CDR3 sequence: CASTPGTLNSERSYNEQFF. The CDR3 DNA follows: TGTGCCAGTACCCCCGGGACACTAAATTCCGAGAGGTCCTACAATGAGCAGTTCTTC.

V gene TRBV7-3 combines with J gene TRBJ2-1; possibly TRBD1 or TRBD2 for D (5 bases each). V lost 5 bases and J 0 bases, leaving 14 bases between the germline ends. This CDR3 comprises 16 residues. In germline, CDR1 is SGHTA, CDR2 FQGTGA. CDR3 sequence reads: CASSPRDGSSYNEQFF. The CDR3 DNA sequence: TGTGCCAGCAGCCCCCGGGACGGAAGCTCCTACAATGAGCAGTTCTTC.